This T cell receptor beta chain originates from a study of OX40 agonist ivuxolimab in advanced cancers. Turning to the study itself: Ivuxolimab, an antibody that agonizes OX40 (CD134), was administered to the patients. Enrollees could have had prior anti-PD-1, anti-PD-L1 or anti-CTLA-4 therapy, which more than 30% had received.

Generated by immunoSEQ multiplex PCR, the TCRdb table keeps only in-frame clones and is missing some. The sample contains 65,000 to 80,000 clones, around 93% of which appear only once. Points from the study as a whole: Nonresponders included some who also had low normalized T-cell clonal expansion. Determination of antigen specificity was not performed for the expanded peripheral T cells.

For this clone: Its antigen is unknown.

The germline gives CDR1 SGHDT, CDR2 YYEEEE. V dropped 3 bases and J dropped 5 bases, with 15 bases sitting between them. The CDR3 is 14 amino acids. The clonotype comes from an adult with an advanced solid tumor such as melanoma, head and neck, liver or kidney cancer. The sample consisted of CD4+ or CD8+ T cells sorted from blood, taken in a trial of the OX40 agonist ivuxolimab. This sequence joins TRBV5-6 and TRBJ2-7; no definite D call. The CDR3 sequence: CASSSLTDPHEQYF. In nucleotides, the CDR3 is TGTGCCAGCAGCTCCCTGACGGACCCCCACGAGCAGTACTTC. The variable domain in full, completed from reference TRBV5-6 and TRBJ2-7, reads DAGVTQSPTHLIKTRGQQVTLRCSPKSGHDTVSWYQQALGQGPQFIFQYYEEEERQRGNFPDRFSGHQFPNYSSELNVNALLLGDSALYLCASSSLTDPHEQYFGPGTRLTVT.